This T cell receptor beta chain originates from a study of T cell repertoires in cytomegalovirus infection. Note on this clonotype: Its specificity is not known.

Germline lookup yields CDR1 SGHNT and CDR2 YYREEE (reference sequence). V dropped 4 bases and J dropped 4 bases, with 14 bases sitting between them. The CDR3 has 14 amino acids. MiXCR, applied by TCRdb to the reads, yields one record per CDR3 protein. The table includes about 700,000 distinct CDR3 sequences, about 30% detected once. Whole-study findings and limits: CMV-specific TCR beta clonotypes restricted by HLA-C dominated the ex vivo response.

The TCR was taken from a human donor in good health (CMV status not recorded). Some clones in this sample may be carry-over from other donors' samples. This specimen was cultured PBMCs, taken from culture after CMV antigen stimulation. The J gene is TRBJ2-5, the V gene TRBV5-4; a weak D match, TRBD2 (7 bases). CDR3: CASSPRGRGETQYF. In DNA form, the CDR3 reads TGTGCCAGCAGCCCGCGGGGGCGGGGAGAGACCCAGTACTTC. Full variable domain (missing parts from reference TRBV5-4 and TRBJ2-5): ETGVTQSPTHLIKTRGQQVTLRCSSQSGHNTVSWYQQALGQGPQFIFQYYREEENGRGNFPPRFSGLQFPNYSSELNVNALELDDSALYLCASSPRGRGETQYFGPGTRLLVL.